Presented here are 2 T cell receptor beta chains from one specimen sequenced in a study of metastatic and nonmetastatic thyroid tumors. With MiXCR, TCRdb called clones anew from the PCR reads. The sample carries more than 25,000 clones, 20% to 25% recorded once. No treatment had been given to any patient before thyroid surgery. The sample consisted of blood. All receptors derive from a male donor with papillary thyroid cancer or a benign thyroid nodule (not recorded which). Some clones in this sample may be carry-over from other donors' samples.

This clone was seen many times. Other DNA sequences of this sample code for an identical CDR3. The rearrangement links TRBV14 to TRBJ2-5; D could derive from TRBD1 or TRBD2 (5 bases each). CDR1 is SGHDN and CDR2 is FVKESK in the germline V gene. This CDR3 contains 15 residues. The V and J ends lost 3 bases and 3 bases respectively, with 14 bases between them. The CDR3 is CASSHPVGVEETQYF. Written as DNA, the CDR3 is TGTGCCAGCAGCCACCCCGTGGGGGTGGAAGAGACCCAGTACTTC.

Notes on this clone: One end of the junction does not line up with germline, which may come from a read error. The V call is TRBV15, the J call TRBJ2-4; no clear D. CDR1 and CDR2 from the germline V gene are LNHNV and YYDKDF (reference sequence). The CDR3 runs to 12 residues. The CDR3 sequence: CATSTKGNEKFF. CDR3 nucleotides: TGTGCCACCAGCACCAAGGGAAATGAGAAGTTCTTC.